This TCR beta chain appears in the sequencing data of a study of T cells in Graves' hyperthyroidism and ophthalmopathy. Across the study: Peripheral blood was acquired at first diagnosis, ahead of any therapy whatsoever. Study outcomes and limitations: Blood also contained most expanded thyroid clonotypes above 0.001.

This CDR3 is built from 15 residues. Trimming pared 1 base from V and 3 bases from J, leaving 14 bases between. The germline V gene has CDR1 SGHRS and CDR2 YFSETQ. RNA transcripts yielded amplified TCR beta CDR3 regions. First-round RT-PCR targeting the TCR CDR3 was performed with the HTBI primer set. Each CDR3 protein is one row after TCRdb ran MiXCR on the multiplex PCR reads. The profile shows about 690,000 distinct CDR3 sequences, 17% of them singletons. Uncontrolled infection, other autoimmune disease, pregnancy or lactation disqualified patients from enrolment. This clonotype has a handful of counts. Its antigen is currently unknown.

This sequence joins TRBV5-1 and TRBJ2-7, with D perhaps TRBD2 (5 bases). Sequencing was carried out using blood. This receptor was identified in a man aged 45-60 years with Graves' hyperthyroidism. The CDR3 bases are TGCGCCAGCAGCTTGATTACGGATGGGAGCTACGAGCAGTACTTC. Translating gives CASSLITDGSYEQYF.